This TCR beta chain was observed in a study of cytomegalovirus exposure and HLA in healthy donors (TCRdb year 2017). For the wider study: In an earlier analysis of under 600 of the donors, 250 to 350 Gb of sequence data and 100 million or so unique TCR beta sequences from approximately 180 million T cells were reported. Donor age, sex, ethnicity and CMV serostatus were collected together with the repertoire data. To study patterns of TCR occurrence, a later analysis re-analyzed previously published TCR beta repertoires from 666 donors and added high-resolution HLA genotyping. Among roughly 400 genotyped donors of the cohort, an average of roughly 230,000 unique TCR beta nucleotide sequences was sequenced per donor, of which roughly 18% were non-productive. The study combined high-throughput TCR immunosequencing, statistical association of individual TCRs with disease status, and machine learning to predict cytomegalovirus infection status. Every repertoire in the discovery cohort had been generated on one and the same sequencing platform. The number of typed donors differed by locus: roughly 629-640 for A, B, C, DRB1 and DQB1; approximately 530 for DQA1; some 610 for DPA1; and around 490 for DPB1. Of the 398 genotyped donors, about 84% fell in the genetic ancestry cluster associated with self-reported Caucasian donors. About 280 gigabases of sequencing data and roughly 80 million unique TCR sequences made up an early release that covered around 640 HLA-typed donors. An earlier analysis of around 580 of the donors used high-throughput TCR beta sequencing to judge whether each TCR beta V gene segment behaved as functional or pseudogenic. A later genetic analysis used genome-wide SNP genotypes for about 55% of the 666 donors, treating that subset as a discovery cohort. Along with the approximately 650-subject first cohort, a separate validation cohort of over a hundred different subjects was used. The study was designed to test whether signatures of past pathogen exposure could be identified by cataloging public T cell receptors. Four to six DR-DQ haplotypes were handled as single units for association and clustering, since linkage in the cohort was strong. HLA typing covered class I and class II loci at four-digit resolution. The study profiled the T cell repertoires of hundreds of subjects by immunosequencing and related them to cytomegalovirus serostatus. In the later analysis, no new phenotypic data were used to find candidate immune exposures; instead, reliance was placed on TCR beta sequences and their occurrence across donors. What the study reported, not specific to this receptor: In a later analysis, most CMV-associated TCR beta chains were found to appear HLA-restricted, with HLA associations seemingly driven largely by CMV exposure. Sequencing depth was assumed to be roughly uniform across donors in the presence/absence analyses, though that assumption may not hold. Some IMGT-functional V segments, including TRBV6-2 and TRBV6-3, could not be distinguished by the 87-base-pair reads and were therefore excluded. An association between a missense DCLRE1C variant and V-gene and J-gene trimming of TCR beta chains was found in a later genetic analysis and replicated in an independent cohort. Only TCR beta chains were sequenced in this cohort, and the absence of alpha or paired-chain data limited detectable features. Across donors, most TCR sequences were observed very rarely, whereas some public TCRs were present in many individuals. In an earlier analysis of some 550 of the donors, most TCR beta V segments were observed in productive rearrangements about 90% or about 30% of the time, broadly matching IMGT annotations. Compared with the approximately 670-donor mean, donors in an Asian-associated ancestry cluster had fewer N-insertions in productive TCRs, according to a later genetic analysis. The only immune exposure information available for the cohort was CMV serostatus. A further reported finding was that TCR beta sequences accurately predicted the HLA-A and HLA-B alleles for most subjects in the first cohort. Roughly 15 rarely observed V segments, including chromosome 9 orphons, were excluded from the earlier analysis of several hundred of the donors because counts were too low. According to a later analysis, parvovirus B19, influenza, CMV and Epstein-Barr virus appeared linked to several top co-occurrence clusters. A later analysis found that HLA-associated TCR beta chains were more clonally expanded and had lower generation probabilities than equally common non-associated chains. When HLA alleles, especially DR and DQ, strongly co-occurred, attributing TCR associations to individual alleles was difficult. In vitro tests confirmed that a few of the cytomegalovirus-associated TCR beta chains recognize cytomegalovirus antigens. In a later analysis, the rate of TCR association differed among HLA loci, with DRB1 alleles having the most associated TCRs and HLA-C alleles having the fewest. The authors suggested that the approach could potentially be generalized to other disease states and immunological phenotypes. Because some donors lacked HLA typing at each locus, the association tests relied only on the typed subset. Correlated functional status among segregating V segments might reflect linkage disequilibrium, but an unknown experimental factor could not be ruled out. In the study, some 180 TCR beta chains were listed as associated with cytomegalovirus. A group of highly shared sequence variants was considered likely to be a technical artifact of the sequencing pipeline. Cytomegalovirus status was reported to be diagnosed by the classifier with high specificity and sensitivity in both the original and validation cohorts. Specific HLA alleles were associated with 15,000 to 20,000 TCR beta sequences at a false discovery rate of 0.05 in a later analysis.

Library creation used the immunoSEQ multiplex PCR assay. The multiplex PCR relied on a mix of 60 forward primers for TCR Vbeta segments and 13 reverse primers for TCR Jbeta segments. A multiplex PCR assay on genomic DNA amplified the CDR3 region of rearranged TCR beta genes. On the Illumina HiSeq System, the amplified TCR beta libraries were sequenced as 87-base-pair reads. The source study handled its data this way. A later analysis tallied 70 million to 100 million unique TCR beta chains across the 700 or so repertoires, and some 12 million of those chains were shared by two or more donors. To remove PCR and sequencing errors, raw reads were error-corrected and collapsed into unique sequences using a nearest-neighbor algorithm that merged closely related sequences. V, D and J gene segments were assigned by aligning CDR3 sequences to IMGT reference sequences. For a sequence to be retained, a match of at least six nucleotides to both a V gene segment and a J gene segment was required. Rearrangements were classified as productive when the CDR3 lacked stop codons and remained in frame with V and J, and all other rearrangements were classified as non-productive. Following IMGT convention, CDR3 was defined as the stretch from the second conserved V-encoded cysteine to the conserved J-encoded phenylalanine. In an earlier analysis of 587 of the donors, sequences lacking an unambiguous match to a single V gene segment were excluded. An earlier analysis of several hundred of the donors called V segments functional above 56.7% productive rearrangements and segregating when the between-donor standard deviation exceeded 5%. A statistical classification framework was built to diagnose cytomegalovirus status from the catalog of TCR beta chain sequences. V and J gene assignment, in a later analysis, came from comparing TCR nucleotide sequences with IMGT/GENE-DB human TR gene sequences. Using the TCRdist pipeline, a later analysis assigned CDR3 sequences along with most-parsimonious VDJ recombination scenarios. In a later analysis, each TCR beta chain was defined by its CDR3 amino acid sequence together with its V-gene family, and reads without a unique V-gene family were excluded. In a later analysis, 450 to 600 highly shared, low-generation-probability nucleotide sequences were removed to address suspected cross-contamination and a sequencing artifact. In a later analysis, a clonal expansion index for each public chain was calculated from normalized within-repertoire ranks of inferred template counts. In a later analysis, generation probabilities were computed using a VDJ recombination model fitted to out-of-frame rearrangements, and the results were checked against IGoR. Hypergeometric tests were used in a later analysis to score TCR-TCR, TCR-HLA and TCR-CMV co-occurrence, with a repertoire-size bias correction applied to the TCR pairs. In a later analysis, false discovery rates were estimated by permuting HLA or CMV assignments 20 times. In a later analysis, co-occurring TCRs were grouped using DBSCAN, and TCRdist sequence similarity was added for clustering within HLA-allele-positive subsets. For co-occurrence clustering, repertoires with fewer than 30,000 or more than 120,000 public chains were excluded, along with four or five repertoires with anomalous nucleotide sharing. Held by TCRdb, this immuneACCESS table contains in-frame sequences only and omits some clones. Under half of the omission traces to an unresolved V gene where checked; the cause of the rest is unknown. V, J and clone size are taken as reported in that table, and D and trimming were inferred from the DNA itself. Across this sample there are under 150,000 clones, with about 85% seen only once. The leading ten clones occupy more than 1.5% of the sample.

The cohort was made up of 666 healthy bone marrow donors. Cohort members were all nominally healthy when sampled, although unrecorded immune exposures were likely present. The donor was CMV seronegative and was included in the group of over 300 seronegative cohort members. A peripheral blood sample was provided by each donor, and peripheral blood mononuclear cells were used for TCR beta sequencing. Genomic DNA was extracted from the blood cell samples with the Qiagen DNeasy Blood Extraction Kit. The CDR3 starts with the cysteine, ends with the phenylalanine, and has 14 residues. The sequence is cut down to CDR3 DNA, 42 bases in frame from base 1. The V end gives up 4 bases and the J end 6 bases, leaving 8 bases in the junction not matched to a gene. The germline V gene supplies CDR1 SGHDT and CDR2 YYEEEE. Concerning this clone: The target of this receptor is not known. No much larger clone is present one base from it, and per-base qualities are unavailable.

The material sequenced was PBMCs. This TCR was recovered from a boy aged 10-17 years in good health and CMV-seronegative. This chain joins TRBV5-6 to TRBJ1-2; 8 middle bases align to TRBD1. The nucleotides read TGTGCCAGCAGCCGACCCCGGGACAGGAATGGCTACACCTTC. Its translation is CASSRPRDRNGYTF.